What follows describes a single T cell receptor beta chain. The data were taken from a study of control samples from healthy donors and cancer patients. Libraries were prepared by immunoSEQ multiplex PCR; TCRdb keeps only in-frame clonotypes and omits some of them. The sample yields approximately 210,000 clones, over 80% seen once. This CDR3 comprises 14 residues. Germline assignment: CDR1 GTSNPN and CDR2 SVGIG (reference sequence). V was trimmed by 3 bases and J by 3 bases, leaving 12 bases between them. This TCR came from a man under 40 in good health. This chain links TRBV30 with TRBJ1-5; possibly TRBD1 for D (6 bases). Sequencing was carried out using blood. CDR3 DNA: TGTGCCTGGAGCCACGGACAGCCCAATCAGCCCCAGCATTTT. Amino acids: CAWSHGQPNQPQHF. Together with reference TRBV30 and TRBJ1-5, the CDR3 gives the full variable domain: SQTIHQWPATLVQPVGSPLSLECTVEGTSNPNLYWYRQAAGRGLQLLFYSVGIGQISSEVPQNLSASRPQDRQFILSSKKLLLSDSGFYLCAWSHGQPNQPQHFGDGTRLSIL.